This T cell receptor beta chain was captured by sequencing in a study of cytomegalovirus exposure and HLA in healthy donors. Study context: One earlier analysis, a look at approximately 180 million T cells, found approximately 120 million unique TCR beta sequences. Regarding the study as a whole: Earlier results showed most TCR beta V segments being productive about 87% or about 30% of the time. Common viral pathogens (according to a later analysis) appeared linked to several of the most significant clusters. Sequencing likely caused a cluster of highly shared sequence variants.

Germline assignment: CDR1 LNHDA and CDR2 SQIVND (reference sequence). The CDR3 contains 13 residues. Trimming pared 3 bases from V and 6 bases from J, leaving 8 bases between. A multiplex PCR was run with 60 Vbeta primers and 13 Jbeta primers. Assay used: immunoSEQ multiplex PCR; TCRdb lists only in-frame clones, some missing. Of about 150,000 clones listed, around 80% are singletons. Details on this clone: No antigen is known for it.

The V and J genes are TRBV19 and TRBJ2-2; no definite D call. The TCR originated in a woman aged 30 to 39 in good health and CMV-seropositive. The sequenced material came from PBMCs. The CDR3 is CASSISSAGELFF. DNA of the CDR3: TGTGCCAGTAGTATCTCTTCTGCCGGGGAGCTGTTTTTT.